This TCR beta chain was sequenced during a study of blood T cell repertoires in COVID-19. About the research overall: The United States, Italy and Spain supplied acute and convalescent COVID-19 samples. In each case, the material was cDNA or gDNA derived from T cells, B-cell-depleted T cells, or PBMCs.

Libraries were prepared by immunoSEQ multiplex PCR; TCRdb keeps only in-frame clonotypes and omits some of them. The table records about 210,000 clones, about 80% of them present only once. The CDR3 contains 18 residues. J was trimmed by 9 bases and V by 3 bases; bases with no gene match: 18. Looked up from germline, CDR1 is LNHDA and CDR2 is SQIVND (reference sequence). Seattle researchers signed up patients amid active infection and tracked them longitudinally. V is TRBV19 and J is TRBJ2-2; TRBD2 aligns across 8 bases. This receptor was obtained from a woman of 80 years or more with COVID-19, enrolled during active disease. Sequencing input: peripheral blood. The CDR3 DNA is TGTGCCAGTAGTATCCGCCAGGGCGCGGGAGGCCTTCGGCGGGAGCTGTTTTTT. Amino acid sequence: CASSIRQGAGGLRRELFF.